The 4 T cell receptor beta chains in this list originate from one sample, sequenced in a study of control samples from healthy donors and cancer patients. The repertoire was sequenced with immunoSEQ multiplex PCR; TCRdb's copy has only in-frame clones and lacks some. The table includes over 100,000 clones, just over 90% detected once. Material for sequencing was blood. The receptors were gathered from a human donor in good health. The donor label of this sample is uncertain.

This clone occurred once. This sequence joins TRBV6-6 and TRBJ1-1, with a possible D match to TRBD1 (6 bases). There are 15 residues in the CDR3. Germline V gene data show CDR1 as MNHNY and CDR2 as SVGAGI (reference sequence). Trimming removed 5 bases from V and 3 bases from J, with 16 bases in between. CDR3 amino acids: CASSNGQTRDTEAFF. The DNA for the CDR3 is TGTGCCAGCAGTAATGGACAGACACGGGACACTGAAGCTTTCTTT.

The V call is TRBV10-1, the J call TRBJ2-1, with TRBD1 identical over 7 bases. This CDR3 is built from 15 residues. CDR1 and CDR2 from the germline V gene are WNHNN and SYGVQD (reference sequence). Germline trimming cut 3 bases from V and 7 bases from J; bases unmatched to any gene: 9. CDR3 coding DNA: TGCGCCAGCAGTGACCGGGACAGCCCTAATAATGAGCAGTTCTTC. This gives the protein CASSDRDSPNNEQFF.

CDR3 region: CASSFRDPGGSGNTIYF. As DNA, the CDR3 is TGTGCCAGCAGTTTCCGGGACCCGGGAGGATCTGGAAACACCATATATTTT. The rearrangement links TRBV6-2 or TRBV6-3 to TRBJ1-3, with a weak D call TRBD1 (5 bases). Between the trimmed V and J ends, which lost 4 bases and 1 base, there was a span of 17 bases. Germline assignment: CDR1 MNHEY and CDR2 SVGEGT. The CDR3 length is 17 residues.

The chain carries TRBV2 and TRBJ2-3; possibly TRBD1 or TRBD2 for D (5 bases each). This CDR3 region has 13 residues. Germline CDR1 reads SNHLY; CDR2 reads FYNNEI. The V and J ends lost 6 bases and 2 bases respectively, with 9 bases between them. The CDR3 nucleotides are TGTGCCAGCAGGGGGGACCACACAGATACGCAGTATTTT. This codes for CASRGDHTDTQYF.